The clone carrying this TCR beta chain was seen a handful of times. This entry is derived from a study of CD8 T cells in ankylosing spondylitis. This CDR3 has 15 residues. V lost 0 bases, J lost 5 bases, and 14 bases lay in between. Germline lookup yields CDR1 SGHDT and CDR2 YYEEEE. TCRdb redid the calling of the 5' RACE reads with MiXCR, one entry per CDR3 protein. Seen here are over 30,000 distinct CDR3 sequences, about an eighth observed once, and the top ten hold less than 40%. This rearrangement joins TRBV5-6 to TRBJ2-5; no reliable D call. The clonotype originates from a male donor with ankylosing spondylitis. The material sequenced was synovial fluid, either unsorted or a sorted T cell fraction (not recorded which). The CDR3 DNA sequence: TGTGCCAGCAGCTTGGTCACTTCCTATGGGGAGACCCAGTACTTC. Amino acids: CASSLVTSYGETQYF.